The clone carrying this T cell receptor (beta chain) appeared a few times. Its specificity is not known. The table came from immunoSEQ multiplex PCR; TCRdb's copy has only in-frame clones and leaves some out. The sample has 13,000 to 15,000 clones, about three quarters seen once; the top ten hold roughly 26%. The data were taken from a study of vaccination effects on CD4 cells after COVID-19. Overall study findings and caveats: Few convalescent patients were studied, and early post-infection samples were lacking.

Before sequencing, viral peptide pools were used by the ViraFEST assay to expand antigen-specific CD4+ T cells. The culture ran for roughly 10 days before CD4+ T cells were isolated. Documented for the person is a PCR-confirmed SARS-CoV-2 infection occurring between March and December 2020. Two-dose vaccination with either BNT162b2 or mRNA-1273 was given to the participants. The authors replaced half the medium with IL-2 medium on days 3 and 7. The specimen was CD4+ T cells from PBMCs cultured with HCoV-NL63 spike peptides, collected after COVID-19 vaccination. This clonotype was obtained from a human donor who had a prior SARS-CoV-2 infection.

This chain's CDR3 is CASRRQGYGYTF. The CDR3 bases are TGTGCCAGCAGACGACAGGGTTATGGCTACACCTTC. This chain connects TRBV2 to TRBJ1-2; 7 positions agree with TRBD1. The CDR3 loop spans 12 amino acids. CDR1 SNHLY and CDR2 FYNNEI come from the germline V gene. V was clipped by 6 bases and J by 5 bases; unmatched bases: 3. Using reference TRBV2 and TRBJ1-2 for the parts outside the CDR3, the full variable domain is EPEVTQTPSHQVTQMGQEVILRCVPISNHLYFYWYRQILGQKVEFLVSFYNNEISEKSEIFDDQFSVERPDGSNFTLKIRSTKLEDSAMYFCASRRQGYGYTFGSGTRLTVV.